Below, one T cell receptor beta chain is given with its context. In germline, CDR1 is MGHRA, CDR2 YSYEKL. The CDR3 loop spans 12 amino acids. The V end lost 6 bases, the J end lost 7 bases, and 13 bases lay between the germline ends. Original handling: Nucleated cell counts were estimated from reference gene primer amplification. Sequencing was performed with immunoSEQ multiplex PCR; in TCRdb, only in-frame clones are kept and a portion is missing. V and J calls plus clone size are reproduced from that table; the DNA served to infer D and trimming. This table holds some 330,000 clones, roughly 89% found once. These data are taken from a study of blood T cell repertoires in COVID-19. Study details: Acute and convalescent COVID-19 specimens originated in the United States, Italy and Spain. In each case, the material was cDNA or gDNA derived from T cells, B-cell-depleted T cells, or PBMCs.

Seattle's enrolled individuals joined amid active infection and were then monitored longitudinally. The specimen was peripheral blood. The chain carries TRBV4-1 and TRBJ2-7, with D possibly TRBD1 on 5 matching bases. The TCR originated in a woman aged 25-40 years with COVID-19, enrolled during active disease. DNA of the CDR3: TGCGCCAGCAGTGGGGCCCCGAGGGAGCAGTACTTC. Translated, it gives CASSGAPREQYF.